The sample holds a few counts of the clone carrying this T cell receptor beta chain. This specimen comes from a study of patients and donors after allogeneic stem cell transplantation. TCRdb independently ran MiXCR on the RT-PCR reads; one entry per CDR3 protein. In the table there are 200,000 to 250,000 distinct CDR3 sequences, roughly 38% of which are singletons. The specimen was blood, either unsorted or a sorted T cell fraction (not recorded which). The TCR originated in a human donor who was either an allogeneic HSCT recipient or a stem cell or donor lymphocyte infusion donor (not recorded which). It is not recorded whose cells these are; they may come from a transplant donor.

Here the CDR3 DNA reads TGCAGTGCTAGAGAGGAGCAGGCTCATTCACCCCTCCACTTT. Translation gives CSAREEQAHSPLHF. V and J are TRBV20-1 and TRBJ1-6; no definite D call. The CDR3 has 14 residues. V lost 0 bases to trimming and J lost 8 bases, with 11 bases between them. Looked up from germline, CDR1 is DFQATT and CDR2 is SNEGSKA (reference sequence).